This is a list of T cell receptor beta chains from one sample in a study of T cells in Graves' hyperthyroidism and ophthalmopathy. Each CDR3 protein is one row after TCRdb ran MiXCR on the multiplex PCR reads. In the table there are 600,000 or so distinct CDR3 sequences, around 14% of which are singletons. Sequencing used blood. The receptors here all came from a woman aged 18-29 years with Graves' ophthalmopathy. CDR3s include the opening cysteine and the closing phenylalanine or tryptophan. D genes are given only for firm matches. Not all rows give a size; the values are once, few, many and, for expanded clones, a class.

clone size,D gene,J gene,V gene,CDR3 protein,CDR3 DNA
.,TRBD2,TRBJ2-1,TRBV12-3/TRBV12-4,CATGLAYNEQFF,TGTGCCACAGGACTAGCCTACAATGAGCAGTTCTTC
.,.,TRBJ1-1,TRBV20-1,CSATGGGNTEAFF,TGCAGTGCTACGGGCGGAGGGAACACTGAAGCTTTCTTT
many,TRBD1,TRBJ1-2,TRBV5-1,CASSPPGTGLTNYGYTF,TGCGCCAGCAGCCCCCCCGGGACAGGGCTTACTAACTATGGCTACACCTTC
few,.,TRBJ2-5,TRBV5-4,CASTQRGIQETQYF,TGTGCCAGTACCCAACGTGGGATACAAGAGACCCAGTACTTC
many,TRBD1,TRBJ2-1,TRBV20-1,CSALRTGMDEQFF,TGCAGTGCTCTTAGGACAGGGATGGATGAGCAGTTCTTC
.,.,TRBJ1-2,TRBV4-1,CASSQEIRGTGYGYTF,TGCGCCAGCAGCCAAGAGATCCGGGGAACAGGCTATGGCTACACCTTC
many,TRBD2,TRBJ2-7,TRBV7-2,CASSATSGSYEQYF,TGTGCCAGCAGCGCGACTAGCGGGAGCTACGAGCAGTACTTC
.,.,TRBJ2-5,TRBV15,CATSRGRRQETQYF,TGTGCCACCAGCAGGGGCAGGCGTCAAGAGACCCAGTACTTC
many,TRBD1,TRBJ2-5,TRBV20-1,CSARDRDSQETQYF,TGCAGTGCTAGAGATCGGGACAGTCAAGAGACCCAGTACTTC
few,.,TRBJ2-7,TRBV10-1,CANLAASRNYEQYF,TGCGCCAACTTGGCGGCATCTCGGAACTACGAGCAGTACTTC
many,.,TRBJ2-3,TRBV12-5,CASGLGRYSTDTQYF,TGTGCTAGTGGTTTGGGCCGTTACAGCACAGATACGCAGTATTTT
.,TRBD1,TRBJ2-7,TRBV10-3,CAISEIPFLGQASYEQYF,TGTGCCATCAGTGAGATTCCTTTTTTAGGACAGGCTAGCTACGAGCAGTACTTC
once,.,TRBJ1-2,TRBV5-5,CASSLAVPVIYGYTF,TGTGCCAGCAGCTTGGCAGTGCCGGTCATCTATGGCTACACCTTC
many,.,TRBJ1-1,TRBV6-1,CASSYPGNTEAFF,TGTGCCAGCAGTTATCCAGGGAACACTGAAGCTTTCTTT
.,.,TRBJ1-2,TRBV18,CASSPPMWVPNYGYTF,TGTGCCAGCTCACCACCGATGTGGGTGCCGAACTATGGCTACACCTTC
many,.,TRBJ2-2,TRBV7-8,CASSLALGVHTGELFF,TGTGCCAGCAGCTTAGCGCTTGGGGTGCACACCGGGGAGCTGTTTTTT
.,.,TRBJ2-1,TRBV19,CASSTHGTDEQFF,TGTGCCAGTAGTACCCACGGGACTGACGAGCAGTTCTTC
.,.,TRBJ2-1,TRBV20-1,CSASLGTRNRPEQFF,TGCAGTGCCTCCTTGGGGACCAGGAATCGTCCTGAGCAGTTCTTC
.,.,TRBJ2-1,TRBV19,CASREGLSYNEQFF,TGTGCCAGTAGGGAGGGACTCTCCTACAATGAGCAGTTCTTC
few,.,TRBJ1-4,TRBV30,CAWSAILRGANEKLFF,TGTGCCTGGAGTGCCATACTCCGGGGGGCTAATGAAAAACTGTTTTTT
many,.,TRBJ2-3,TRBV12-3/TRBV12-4,CASRGSAALGGNTQYF,TGTGCCAGCAGAGGGTCAGCGGCGCTTGGGGGTAATACGCAGTATTTT
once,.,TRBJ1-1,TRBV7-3,CASSWGPEGNTEAFF,TGTGCCAGCAGCTGGGGCCCAGAGGGGAACACTGAAGCTTTCTTT
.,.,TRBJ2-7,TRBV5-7,CASSLAQGLPYEQYF,TGTGCCAGCAGCTTGGCCCAGGGGCTTCCCTACGAGCAGTACTTC
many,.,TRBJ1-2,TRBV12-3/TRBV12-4,CASSRGAVANYGYTF,TGTGCCAGCAGCAGGGGTGCGGTAGCTAACTATGGCTACACCTTC
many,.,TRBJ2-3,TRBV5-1,CASSWNVVPGTDTQYF,TGCGCCAGCAGCTGGAACGTAGTGCCGGGCACAGATACGCAGTATTTT
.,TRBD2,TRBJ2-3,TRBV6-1,CASSPRRREGKTDTQYF,TGTGCCAGCAGTCCTCGCCGGAGGGAGGGTAAGACAGATACGCAGTATTTT
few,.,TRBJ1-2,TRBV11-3,CASSLSAQGSYGYTF,TGTGCCAGCAGCTTATCCGCACAGGGTTCCTATGGCTACACCTTC
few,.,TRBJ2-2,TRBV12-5,CASGLWARRGKAGELFF,TGTGCTAGTGGTTTGTGGGCTCGTAGGGGGAAGGCCGGGGAGCTGTTTTTT
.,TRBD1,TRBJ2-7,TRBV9,CASSAGTGVPYEQYF,TGTGCCAGCAGCGCAGGGACAGGGGTCCCCTACGAGCAGTACTTC
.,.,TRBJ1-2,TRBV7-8,CASSFGRGYNYGYTF,TGTGCCAGCAGCTTCGGCAGGGGCTATAACTATGGCTACACCTTC
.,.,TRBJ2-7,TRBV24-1,CATQNPKEGTYEQYF,TGTGCCACCCAAAACCCGAAGGAGGGTACCTACGAGCAGTACTTC
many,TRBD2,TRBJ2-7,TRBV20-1,CSARDLRELREQYF,TGCAGTGCTAGGGATCTGCGGGAGTTGAGGGAGCAGTACTTC
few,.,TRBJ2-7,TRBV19,CASSIGMGRYEQYF,TGTGCCAGTAGTATAGGGATGGGACGATACGAGCAGTACTTC
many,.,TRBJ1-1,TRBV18,CASSPTGDTEAFF,TGTGCCAGCTCACCAACCGGGGACACTGAAGCTTTCTTT
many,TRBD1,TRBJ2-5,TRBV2,CASRARGQGETQYF,TGTGCCAGCAGGGCCAGGGGGCAGGGAGAGACCCAGTACTTC
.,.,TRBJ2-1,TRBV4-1,CASSQVFLSSYNEQFF,TGCGCCAGCAGCCAAGTGTTCCTTAGCTCCTACAATGAGCAGTTCTTC